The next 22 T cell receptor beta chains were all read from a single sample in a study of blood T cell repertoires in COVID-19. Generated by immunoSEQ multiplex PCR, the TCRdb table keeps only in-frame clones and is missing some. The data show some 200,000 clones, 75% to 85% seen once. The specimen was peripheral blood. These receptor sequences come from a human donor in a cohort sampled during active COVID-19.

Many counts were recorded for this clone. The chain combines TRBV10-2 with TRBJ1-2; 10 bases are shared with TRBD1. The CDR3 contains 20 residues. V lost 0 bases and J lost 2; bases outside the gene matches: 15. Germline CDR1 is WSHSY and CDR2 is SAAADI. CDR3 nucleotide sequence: TGCGCCAGCAGTGAGTCATTGCTGGAACCCGGGACAGGGGACAACTATGGCTACACCTTC. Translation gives CASSESLLEPGTGDNYGYTF.

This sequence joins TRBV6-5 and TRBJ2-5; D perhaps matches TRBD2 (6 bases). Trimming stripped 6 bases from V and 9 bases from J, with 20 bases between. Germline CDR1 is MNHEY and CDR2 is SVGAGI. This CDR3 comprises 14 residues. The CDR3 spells CASSRFLDGGAQYF. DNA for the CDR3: TGTGCCAGCAGCCGATTCCTGGACGGCGGGGCCCAGTACTTC.

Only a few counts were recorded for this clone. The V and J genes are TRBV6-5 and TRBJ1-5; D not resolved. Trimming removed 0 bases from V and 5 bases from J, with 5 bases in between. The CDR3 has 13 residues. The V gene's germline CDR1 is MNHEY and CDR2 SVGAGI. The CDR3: CASSYSPYQPQHF. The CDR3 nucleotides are TGTGCCAGCAGTTACTCCCCTTATCAGCCCCAGCATTTT.

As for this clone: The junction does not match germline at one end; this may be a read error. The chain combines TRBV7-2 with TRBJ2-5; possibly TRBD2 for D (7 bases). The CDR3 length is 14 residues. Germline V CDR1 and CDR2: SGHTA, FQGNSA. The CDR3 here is CASSLYGGQGTQYF. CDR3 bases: TGTGCCAGCAGCTTATACGGGGGGCAAGGGACCCAGTACTTC.

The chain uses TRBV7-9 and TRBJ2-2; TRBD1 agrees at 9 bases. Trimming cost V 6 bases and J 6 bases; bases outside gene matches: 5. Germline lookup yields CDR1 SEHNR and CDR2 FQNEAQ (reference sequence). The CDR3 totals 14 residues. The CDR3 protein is CASSLQGAAGELFF. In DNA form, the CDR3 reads TGTGCCAGCAGTCTACAGGGGGCGGCCGGGGAGCTGTTTTTT.

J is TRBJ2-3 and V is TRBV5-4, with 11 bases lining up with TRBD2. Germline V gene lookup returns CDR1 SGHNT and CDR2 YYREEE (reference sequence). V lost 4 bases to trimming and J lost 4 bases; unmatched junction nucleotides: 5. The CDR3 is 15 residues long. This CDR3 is CASSKLAGGSDTQYF. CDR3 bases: TGTGCCAGCAGCAAGCTAGCGGGAGGCTCAGATACGCAGTATTTT.

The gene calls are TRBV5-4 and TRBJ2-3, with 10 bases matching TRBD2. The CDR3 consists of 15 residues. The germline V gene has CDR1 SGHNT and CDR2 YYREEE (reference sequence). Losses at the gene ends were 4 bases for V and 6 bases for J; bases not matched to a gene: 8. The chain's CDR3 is CASSKSGGALDTQYF. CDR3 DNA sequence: TGTGCCAGCAGCAAGAGCGGGGGGGCCTTGGATACGCAGTATTTT.

CDR3 in DNA: TGTGCCAGCAGCTCATTAGGGAGGGGCCACACCGGGGAGCTGTTTTTT. Protein product: CASSSLGRGHTGELFF. This sequence joins TRBV7-8 and TRBJ2-2, with TRBD2 identical over 7 bases. V lost 4 bases, J lost 3 bases, and 8 bases stayed unmatched. From germline, CDR1 is SGHVS and CDR2 FQNEAQ. The CDR3 length is 16 residues. Looking up the rest from reference TRBV7-8 and TRBJ2-2 gives the full variable domain: GAGVSQSPRYKVAKRGQDVALRCDPISGHVSLFWYQQALGQGPEFLTYFQNEAQLDKSGLPSDRFFAERPEGSVSTLKIQRTQQEDSAVYLCASSSLGRGHTGELFFGEGSRLTVL.

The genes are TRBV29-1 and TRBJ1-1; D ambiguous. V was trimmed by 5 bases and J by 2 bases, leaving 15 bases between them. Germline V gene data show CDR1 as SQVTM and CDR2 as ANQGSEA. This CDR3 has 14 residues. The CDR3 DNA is TGCAGCGTTAAAGGTCAGGAGGGAAACACTGAAGCTTTCTTT. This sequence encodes CSVKGQEGNTEAFF.

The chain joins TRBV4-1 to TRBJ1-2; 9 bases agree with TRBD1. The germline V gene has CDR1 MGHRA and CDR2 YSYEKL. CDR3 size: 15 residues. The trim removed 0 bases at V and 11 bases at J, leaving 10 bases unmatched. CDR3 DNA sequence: TGCGCCAGCAGCCAAGATAATACAGGGGGCAGATCTTACACCTTC. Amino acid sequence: CASSQDNTGGRSYTF.

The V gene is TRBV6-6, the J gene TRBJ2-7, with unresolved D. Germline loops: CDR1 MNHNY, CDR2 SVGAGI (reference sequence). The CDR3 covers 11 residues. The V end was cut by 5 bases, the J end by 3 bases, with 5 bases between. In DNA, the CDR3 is TGTGCCAGCAGTAACATCTACGAGCAGTACTTC. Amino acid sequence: CASSNIYEQYF.

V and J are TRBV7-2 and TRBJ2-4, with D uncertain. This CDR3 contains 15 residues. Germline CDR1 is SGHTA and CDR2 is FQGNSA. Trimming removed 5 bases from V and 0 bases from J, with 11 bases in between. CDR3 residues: CASSGRFLAKNIQYF. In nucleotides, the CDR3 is TGTGCCAGCAGCGGTCGGTTTTTAGCCAAAAACATTCAGTACTTC.

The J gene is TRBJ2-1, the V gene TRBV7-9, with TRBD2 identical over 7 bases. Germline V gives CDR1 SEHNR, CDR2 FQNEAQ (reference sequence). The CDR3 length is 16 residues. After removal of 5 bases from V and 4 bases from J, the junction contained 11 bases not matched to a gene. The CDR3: CASSLGEGVGYNEQFF. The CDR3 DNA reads TGTGCCAGCAGCCTTGGGGAGGGAGTAGGGTACAATGAGCAGTTCTTC.

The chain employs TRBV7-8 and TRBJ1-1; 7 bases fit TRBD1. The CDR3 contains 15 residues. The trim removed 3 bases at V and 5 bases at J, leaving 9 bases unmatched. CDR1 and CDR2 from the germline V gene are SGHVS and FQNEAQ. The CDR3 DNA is TGTGCCAGCAGCTTTTACAGGGGTGAAGGTACTGAAGCTTTCTTT. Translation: CASSFYRGEGTEAFF.

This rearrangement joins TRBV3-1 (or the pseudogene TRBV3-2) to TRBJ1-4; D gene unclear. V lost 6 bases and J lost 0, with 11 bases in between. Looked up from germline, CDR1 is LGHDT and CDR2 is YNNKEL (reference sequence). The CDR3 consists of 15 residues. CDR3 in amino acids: CASSPGGSTNEKLFF. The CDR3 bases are TGTGCCAGCAGTCCGGGCGGGTCAACTAATGAAAAACTGTTTTTT.

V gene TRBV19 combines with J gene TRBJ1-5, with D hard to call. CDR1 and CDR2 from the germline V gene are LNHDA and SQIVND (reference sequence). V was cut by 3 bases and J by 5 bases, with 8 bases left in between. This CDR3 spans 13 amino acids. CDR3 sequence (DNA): TGTGCCAGTAGTATCCCCCCGGATCAGCCCCAGCATTTT. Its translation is CASSIPPDQPQHF.

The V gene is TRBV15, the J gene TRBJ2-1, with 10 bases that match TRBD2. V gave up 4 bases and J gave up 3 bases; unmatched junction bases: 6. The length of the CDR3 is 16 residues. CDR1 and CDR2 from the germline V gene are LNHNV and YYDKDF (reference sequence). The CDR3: CATSTPAGGHYNEQFF. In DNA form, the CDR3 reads TGTGCCACCAGCACTCCAGCGGGGGGGCACTACAATGAGCAGTTCTTC.

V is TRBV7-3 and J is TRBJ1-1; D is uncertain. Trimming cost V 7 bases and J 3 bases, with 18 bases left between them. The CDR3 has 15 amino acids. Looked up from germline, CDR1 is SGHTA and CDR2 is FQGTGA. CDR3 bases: TGTGCCAGCACCACCCCCCGGCGGAGGGACACTGAAGCTTTCTTT. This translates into CASTTPRRRDTEAFF.

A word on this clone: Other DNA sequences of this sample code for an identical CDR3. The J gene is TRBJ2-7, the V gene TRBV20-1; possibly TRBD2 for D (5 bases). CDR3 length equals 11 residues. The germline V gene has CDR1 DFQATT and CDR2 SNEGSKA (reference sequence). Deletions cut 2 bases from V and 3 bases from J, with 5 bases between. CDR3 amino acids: CSARRGYEQYF. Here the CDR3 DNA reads TGCAGTGCTAGACGGGGCTACGAGCAGTACTTC.

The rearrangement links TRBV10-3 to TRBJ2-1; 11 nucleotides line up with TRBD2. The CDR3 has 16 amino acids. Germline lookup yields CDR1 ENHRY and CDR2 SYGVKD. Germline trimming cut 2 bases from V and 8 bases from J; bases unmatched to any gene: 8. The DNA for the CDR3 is TGTGCCATCAGTGAGGGGTCTAGCGGGAGGAGGGATGAGCAGTTCTTC. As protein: CAISEGSSGRRDEQFF.

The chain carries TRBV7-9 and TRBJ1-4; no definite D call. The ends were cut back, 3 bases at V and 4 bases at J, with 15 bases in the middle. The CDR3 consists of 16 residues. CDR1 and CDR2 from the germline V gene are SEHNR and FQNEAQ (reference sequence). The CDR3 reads CASSFYVREGNEKLFF. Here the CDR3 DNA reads TGTGCCAGCAGCTTTTACGTGCGGGAGGGTAATGAAAAACTGTTTTTT. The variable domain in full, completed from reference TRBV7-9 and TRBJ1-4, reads DTGVSQNPRHKITKRGQNVTFRCDPISEHNRLYWYRQTLGQGPEFLTYFQNEAQLEKSRLLSDRFSAERPKGSFSTLEIQRTEQGDSAMYLCASSFYVREGNEKLFFGSGTQLSVL.

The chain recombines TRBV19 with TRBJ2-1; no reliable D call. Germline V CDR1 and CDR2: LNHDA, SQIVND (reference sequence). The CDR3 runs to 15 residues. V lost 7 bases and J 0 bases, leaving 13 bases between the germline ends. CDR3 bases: TGTGCCAGTACAACAGTCAAGAGCTCCTACAATGAGCAGTTCTTC. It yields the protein CASTTVKSSYNEQFF.